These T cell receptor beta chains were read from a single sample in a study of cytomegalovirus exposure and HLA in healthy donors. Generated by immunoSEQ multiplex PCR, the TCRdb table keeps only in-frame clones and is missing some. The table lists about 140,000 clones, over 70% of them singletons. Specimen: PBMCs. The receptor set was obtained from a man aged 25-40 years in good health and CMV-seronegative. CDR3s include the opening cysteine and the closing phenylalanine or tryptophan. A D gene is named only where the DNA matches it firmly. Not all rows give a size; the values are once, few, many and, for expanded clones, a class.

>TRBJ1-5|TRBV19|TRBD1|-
CASSIGETGGLGNQPQHF
TGTGCCAGTAGTATAGGGGAGACAGGGGGCTTGGGCAATCAGCCCCAGCATTTT
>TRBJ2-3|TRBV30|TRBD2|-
CAWSTGTSRTSTDTQYF
TGTGCCTGGAGTACCGGGACTAGCAGAACTAGCACAGATACGCAGTATTTT
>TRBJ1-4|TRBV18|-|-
CASSPSLGASNEKLFF
TGTGCCAGCTCACCATCTCTGGGAGCCTCTAATGAAAAACTGTTTTTT
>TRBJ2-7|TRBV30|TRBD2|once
CAWSGWGRGLAVLEEQYF
TGTGCCTGGAGCGGATGGGGTCGGGGACTAGCGGTCTTGGAGGAGCAGTACTTC
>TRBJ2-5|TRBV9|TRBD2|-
CASSGTSRETQYF
TGTGCCAGCAGCGGGACTAGTCGAGAGACCCAGTACTTC
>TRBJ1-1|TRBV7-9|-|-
CASSLAVIGARNTEAFF
TGTGCCAGCAGCTTAGCCGTCATTGGGGCAAGGAACACTGAAGCTTTCTTT
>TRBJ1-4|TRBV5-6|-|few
CASSLGVRATNEKLFF
TGTGCCAGCAGCTTGGGGGTGAGGGCAACTAATGAAAAACTGTTTTTT
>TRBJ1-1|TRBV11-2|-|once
CASSLRGSTEAFF
TGTGCCAGCAGCTTACGAGGGAGCACTGAAGCTTTCTTT
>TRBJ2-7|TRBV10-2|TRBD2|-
CASSDPGLKLAYEQYF
TGCGCCAGCAGTGATCCGGGACTAAAATTGGCTTACGAGCAGTACTTC
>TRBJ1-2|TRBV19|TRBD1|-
CASSTDRGRGAYGYTF
TGTGCCAGTAGTACGGACAGGGGGCGCGGTGCCTATGGCTACACCTTC
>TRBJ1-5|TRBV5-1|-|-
CASDIGAQPQHF
TGCGCCAGCGATATAGGGGCTCAGCCCCAGCATTTT
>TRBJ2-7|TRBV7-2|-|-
CASSLGGGTDYEQYF
TGTGCCAGCAGCTTGGGGGGGGGCACAGACTACGAGCAGTACTTC
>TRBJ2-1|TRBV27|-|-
CASSQYNEQFF
TGTGCCAGCAGCCAATACAATGAGCAGTTCTTC
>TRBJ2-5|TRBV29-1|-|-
CSVENWREETQYF
TGCAGCGTTGAAAATTGGCGGGAAGAGACCCAGTACTTC
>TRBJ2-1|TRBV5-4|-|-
CASSRSYNEQFF
TGTGCCAGCAGCCGCTCCTACAATGAGCAGTTCTTC
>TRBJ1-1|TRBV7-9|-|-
CSSSRESRGAFF
TGTTCCAGCAGCCGCGAGAGCCGGGGAGCTTTCTTT
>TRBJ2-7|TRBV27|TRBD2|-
CASSPTTGRVRTSGRASPGEQYF
TGTGCCAGCAGCCCCACAACCGGGCGCGTTCGGACTAGCGGGAGGGCCTCCCCTGGGGAGCAGTACTTC
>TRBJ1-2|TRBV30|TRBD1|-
CAWSRGLLEGYTF
TGTGCCTGGAGCAGGGGGCTGCTCGAAGGCTACACCTTC
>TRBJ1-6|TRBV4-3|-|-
CASSQDLGGGNSPLHF
TGCGCCAGCAGCCAAGATCTGGGTGGGGGGAATTCACCCCTCCACTTT
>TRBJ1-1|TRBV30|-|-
CAWSVPGTEAFF
TGTGCCTGGAGTGTACCGGGCACTGAAGCTTTCTTT
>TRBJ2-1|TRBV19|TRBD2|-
CATTGLVSNEQFF
TGTGCCACTACGGGACTAGTCTCCAATGAGCAGTTCTTC
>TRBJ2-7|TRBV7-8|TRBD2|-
CASSIGLAGVEQYF
TGTGCCAGCAGCATTGGACTAGCGGGAGTCGAGCAGTACTTC
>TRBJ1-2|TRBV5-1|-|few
CASSPGRDGYTF
TGCGCCAGCAGCCCTGGCAGGGATGGCTACACCTTC
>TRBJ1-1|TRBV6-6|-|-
CASTLGTEAFF
TGTGCCAGCACCCTCGGTACTGAAGCTTTCTTT
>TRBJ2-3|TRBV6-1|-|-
CASNRGLAGDTQYF
TGTGCCAGCAACAGGGGGCTAGCGGGAGATACGCAGTATTTT
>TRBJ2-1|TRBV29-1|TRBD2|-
CSVEEGLAVNEQFF
TGCAGCGTTGAAGAGGGACTAGCGGTCAATGAGCAGTTCTTC
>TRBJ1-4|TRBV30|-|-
CAWSAGQIEKLFF
TGTGCCTGGAGTGCCGGACAGATTGAAAAACTGTTTTTT
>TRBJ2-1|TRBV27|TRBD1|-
CASSLLEGAHNEQFF
TGTGCCAGCAGTTTATTAGAGGGGGCCCACAATGAGCAGTTCTTC
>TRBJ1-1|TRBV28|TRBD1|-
CASSGPGQINTEAFF
TGTGCCAGCAGCGGGCCGGGACAGATAAACACTGAAGCTTTCTTT
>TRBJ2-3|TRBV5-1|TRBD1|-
CASSSPGQGTDTQYF
TGCGCCAGCAGCTCACCGGGACAGGGTACAGATACGCAGTATTTT
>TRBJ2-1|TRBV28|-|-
CASSFLGGVTSYNEQFF
TGTGCCAGCAGTTTCCTCGGGGGAGTCACCTCCTACAATGAGCAGTTCTTC
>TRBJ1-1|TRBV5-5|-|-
CASSPRGSRTEAFF
TGTGCCAGCAGCCCTCGGGGGTCGAGGACTGAAGCTTTCTTT
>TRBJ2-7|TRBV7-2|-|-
CASSFSAYEQYF
TGTGCCAGCAGCTTCAGCGCCTACGAGCAGTACTTC